This T cell receptor (beta chain) was obtained from a study of T cell repertoires in cytomegalovirus infection. Overall study: Evidence of both CMV infection and a matching HLA type came from public TCR beta signatures. Points from the study as a whole: Across the ex vivo response, the dominant clonotypes were HLA-C-restricted CMV-specific TCR beta clonotypes. Cumulated frequencies of public TCR beta families served to identify carriers of CMV plus the relevant HLA.

Germline lookup yields CDR1 SGHVS and CDR2 FQNEAQ. V was shortened by 0 bases and J by 7 bases, with 13 bases between the two germline ends. This CDR3 has 15 amino acids. This clonotype was found many times. Antigen unknown. MiXCR was run by TCRdb on the reads, yielding one entry per CDR3 protein. Among around 750,000 distinct CDR3 sequences listed, less than 35% were seen once. This sequence originates from a human donor in good health (CMV status not recorded). Some clones in this sample may be carry-over from other donors' samples. J is TRBJ2-1 and V is TRBV7-8; D tentatively reads TRBD1 or TRBD2 (6 bases each). This sample comprised cultured CD8+ T cells from PBMCs, obtained from culture after CMV antigen stimulation. CDR3 region: CASSLAGGPRNEQFF. The CDR3 bases are TGTGCCAGCAGCTTAGCGGGGGGCCCGCGAAATGAGCAGTTCTTC.